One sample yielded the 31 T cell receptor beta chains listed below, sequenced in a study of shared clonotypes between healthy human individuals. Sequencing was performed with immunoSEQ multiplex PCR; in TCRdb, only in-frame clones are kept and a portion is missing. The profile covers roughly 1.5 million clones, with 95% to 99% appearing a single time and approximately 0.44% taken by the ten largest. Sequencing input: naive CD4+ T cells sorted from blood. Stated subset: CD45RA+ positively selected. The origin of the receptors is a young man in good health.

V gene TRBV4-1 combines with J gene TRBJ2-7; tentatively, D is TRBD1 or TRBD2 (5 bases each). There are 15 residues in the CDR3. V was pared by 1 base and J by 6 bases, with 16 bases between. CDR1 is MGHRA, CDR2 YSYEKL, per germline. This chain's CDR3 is CASSQVQLGRGEQYF. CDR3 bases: TGCGCCAGCAGCCAAGTCCAGTTGGGACGGGGCGAGCAGTACTTC.

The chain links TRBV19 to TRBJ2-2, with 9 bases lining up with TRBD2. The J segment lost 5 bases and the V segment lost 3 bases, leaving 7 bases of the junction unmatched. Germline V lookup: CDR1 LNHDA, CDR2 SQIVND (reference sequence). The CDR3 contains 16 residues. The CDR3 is CASSMRAGGSTGELFF. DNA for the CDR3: TGTGCCAGTAGTATGAGAGCGGGAGGTTCAACCGGGGAGCTGTTTTTT.

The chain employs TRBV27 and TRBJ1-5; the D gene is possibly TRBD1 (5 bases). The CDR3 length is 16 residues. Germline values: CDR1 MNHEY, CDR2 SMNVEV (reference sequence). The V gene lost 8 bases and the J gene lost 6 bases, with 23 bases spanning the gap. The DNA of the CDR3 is TGTGCCAGCTCCCCGGAAAAAAGGGCAAGGGGTCAGCCCCAGCATTTT. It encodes CASSPEKRARGQPQHF.

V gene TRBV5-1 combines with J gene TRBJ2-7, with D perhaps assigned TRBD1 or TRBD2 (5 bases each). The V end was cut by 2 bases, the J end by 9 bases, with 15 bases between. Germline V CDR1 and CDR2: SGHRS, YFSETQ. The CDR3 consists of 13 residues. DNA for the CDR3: TGCGCCAGCAGCTTCGATGGGGGATCGGTGCAGTACTTC. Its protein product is CASSFDGGSVQYF.

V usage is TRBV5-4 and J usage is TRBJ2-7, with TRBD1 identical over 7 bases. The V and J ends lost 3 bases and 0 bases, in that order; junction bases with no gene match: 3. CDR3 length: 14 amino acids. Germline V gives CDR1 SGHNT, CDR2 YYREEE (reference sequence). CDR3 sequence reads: CASSSNRGSYEQYF. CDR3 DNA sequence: TGTGCCAGCAGCTCGAACAGGGGCTCCTACGAGCAGTACTTC.

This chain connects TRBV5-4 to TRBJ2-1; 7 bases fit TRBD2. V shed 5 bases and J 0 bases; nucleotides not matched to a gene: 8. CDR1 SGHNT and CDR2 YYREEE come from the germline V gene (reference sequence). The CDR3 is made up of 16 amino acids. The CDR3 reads CASSSNAGASYNEQFF. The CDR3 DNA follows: TGTGCCAGCAGTTCGAATGCGGGAGCCTCCTACAATGAGCAGTTCTTC.

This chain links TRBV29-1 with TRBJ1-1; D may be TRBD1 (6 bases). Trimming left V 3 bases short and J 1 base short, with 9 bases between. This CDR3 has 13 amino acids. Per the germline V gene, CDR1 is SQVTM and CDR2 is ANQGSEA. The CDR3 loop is CSVDRGANTEAFF. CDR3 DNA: TGCAGCGTTGATCGGGGGGCGAACACTGAAGCTTTCTTT.

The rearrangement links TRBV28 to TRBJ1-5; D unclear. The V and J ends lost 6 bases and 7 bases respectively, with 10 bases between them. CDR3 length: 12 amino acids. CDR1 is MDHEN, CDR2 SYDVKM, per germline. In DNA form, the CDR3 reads TGTGCCAGCAGCCTCTCGTTCCAGCCCCAGCATTTT. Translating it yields CASSLSFQPQHF.

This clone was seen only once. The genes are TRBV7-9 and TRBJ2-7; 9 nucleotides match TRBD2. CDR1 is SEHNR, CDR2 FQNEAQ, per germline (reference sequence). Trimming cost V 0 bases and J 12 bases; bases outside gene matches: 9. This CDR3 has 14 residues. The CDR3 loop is CASSLAGTSLGTYF. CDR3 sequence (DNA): TGTGCCAGCAGCTTAGCAGGGACTAGCCTAGGGACGTACTTC.

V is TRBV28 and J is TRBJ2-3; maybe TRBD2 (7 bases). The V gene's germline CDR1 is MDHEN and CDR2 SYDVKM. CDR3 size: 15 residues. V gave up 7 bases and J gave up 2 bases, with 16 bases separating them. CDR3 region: CASTEGGGDTDTQYF. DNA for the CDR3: TGTGCCAGCACCGAAGGAGGGGGGGACACAGATACGCAGTATTTT.

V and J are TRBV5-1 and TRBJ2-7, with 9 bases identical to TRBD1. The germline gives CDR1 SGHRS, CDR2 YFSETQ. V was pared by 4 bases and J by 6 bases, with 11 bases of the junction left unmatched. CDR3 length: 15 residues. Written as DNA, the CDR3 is TGCGCCAGCAGCCGTTCGTGGGACAGGGCTTCCGAGCAGTACTTC. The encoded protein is CASSRSWDRASEQYF.

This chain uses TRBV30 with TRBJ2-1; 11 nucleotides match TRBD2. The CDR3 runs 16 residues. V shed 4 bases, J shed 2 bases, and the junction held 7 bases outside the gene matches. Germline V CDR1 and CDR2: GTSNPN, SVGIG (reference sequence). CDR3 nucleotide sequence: TGTGCCTGGACTAAGGGACTAGCGGCCACCTACAATGAGCAGTTCTTC. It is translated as CAWTKGLAATYNEQFF.

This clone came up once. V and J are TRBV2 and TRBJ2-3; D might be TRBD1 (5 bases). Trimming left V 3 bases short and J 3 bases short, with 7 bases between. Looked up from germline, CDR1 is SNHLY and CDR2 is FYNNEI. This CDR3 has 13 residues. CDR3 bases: TGTGCCAGCAGTGATCCAGGGACAGATACGCAGTATTTT. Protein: CASSDPGTDTQYF.

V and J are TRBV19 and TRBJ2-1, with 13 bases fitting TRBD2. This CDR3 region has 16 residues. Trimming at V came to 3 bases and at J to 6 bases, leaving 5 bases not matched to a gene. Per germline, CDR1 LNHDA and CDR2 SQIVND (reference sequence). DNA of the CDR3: TGTGCCAGTAGTATCCCTGGACTAGCGGGAGCCAATGAGCAGTTCTTC. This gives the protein CASSIPGLAGANEQFF.

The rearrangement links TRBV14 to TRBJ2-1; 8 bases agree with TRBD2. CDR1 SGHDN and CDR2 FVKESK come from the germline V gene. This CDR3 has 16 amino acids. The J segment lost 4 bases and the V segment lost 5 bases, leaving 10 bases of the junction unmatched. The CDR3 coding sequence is TGTGCCAGCAGCGCAGCTCTAGCGGGCGCTTACAATGAGCAGTTCTTC. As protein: CASSAALAGAYNEQFF. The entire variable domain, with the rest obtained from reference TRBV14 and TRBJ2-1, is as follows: EAGVTQFPSHSVIEKGQTVTLRCDPISGHDNLYWYRRVMGKEIKFLLHFVKESKQDESGMPNNRFLAERTGGTYSTLKVQPAELEDSGVYFCASSAALAGAYNEQFFGPGTRLTVL.

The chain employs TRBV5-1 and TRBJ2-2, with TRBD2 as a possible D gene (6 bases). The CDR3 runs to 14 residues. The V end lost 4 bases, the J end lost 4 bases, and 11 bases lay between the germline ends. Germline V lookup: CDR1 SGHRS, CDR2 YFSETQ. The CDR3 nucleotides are TGCGCCAGCAGCCCCGGACTACGCACCGGGGAGCTGTTTTTT. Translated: CASSPGLRTGELFF.

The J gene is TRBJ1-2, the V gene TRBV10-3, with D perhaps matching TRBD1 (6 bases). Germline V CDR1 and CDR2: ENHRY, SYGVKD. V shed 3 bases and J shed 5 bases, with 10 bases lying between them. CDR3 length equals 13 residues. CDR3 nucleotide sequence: TGTGCCATCAGTGATACAGGGCCTTATGGCTACACCTTC. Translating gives CAISDTGPYGYTF.

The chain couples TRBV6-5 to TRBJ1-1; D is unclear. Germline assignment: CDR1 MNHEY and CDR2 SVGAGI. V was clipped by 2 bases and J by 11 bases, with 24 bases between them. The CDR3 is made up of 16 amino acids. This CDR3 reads CASSYRPRNTGNGAFF. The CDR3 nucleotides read TGTGCCAGCAGTTACCGACCTCGCAACACGGGAAATGGGGCTTTCTTT.

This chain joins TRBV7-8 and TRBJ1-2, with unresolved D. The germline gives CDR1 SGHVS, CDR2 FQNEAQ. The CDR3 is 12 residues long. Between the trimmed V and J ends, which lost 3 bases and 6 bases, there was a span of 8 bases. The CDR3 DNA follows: TGTGCCAGCAGCTTTTCCCTTGATGGCTACACCTTC. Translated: CASSFSLDGYTF.

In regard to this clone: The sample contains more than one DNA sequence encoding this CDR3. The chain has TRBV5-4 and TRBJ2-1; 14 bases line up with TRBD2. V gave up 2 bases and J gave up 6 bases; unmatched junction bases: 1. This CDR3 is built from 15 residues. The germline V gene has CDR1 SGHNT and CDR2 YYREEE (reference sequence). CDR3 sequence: CASSLGLAGGNEQFF. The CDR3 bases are TGTGCCAGCAGCTTAGGACTAGCGGGGGGCAATGAGCAGTTCTTC.

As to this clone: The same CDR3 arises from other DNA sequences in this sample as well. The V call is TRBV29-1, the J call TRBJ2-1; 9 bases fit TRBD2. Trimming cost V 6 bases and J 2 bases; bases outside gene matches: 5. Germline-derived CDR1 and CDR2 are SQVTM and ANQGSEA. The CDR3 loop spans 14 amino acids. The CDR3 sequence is CSVDSGRPYNEQFF. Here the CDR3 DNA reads TGCAGCGTAGATAGCGGGAGACCCTACAATGAGCAGTTCTTC.

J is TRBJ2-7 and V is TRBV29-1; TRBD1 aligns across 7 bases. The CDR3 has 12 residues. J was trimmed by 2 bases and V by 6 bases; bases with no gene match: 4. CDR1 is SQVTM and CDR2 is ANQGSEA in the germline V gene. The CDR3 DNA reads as TGCAGCGTCAGGGGGAAGGCCTACGAGCAGTACTTC. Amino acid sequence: CSVRGKAYEQYF.

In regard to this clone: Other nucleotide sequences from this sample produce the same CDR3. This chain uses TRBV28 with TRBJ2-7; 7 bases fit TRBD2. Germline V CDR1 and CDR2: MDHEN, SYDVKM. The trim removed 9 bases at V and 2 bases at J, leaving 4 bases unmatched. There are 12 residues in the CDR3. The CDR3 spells CASRAGTYEQYF. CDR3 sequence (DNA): TGTGCCAGTAGAGCGGGAACCTACGAGCAGTACTTC.

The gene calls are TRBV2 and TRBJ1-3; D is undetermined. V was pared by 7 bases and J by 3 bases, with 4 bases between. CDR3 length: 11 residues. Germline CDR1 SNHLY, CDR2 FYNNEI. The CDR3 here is CASIYGNTIYF. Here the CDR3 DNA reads TGTGCCAGCATTTATGGAAACACCATATATTTT.

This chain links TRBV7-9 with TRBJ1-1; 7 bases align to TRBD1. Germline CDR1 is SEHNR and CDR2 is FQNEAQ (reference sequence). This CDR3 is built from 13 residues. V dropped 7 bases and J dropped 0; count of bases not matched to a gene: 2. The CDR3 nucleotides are TGTGCCAGCACTGACAGGGTGAACACTGAAGCTTTCTTT. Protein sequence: CASTDRVNTEAFF.

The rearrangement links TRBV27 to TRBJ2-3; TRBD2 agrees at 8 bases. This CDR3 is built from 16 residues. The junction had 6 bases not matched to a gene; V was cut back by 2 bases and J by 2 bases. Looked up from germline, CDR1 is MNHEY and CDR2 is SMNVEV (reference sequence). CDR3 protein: CASSLTSGTFTDTQYF. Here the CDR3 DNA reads TGTGCCAGCAGTTTAACTAGCGGAACCTTCACAGATACGCAGTATTTT.

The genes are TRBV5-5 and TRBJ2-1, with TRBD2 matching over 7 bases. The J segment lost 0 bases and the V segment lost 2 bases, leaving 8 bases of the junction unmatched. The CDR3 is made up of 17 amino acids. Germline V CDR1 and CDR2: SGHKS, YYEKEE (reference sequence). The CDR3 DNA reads TGTGCCAGCAGCTTAGGGGTTGGCGGGAGCTCCTACAATGAGCAGTTCTTC. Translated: CASSLGVGGSSYNEQFF.

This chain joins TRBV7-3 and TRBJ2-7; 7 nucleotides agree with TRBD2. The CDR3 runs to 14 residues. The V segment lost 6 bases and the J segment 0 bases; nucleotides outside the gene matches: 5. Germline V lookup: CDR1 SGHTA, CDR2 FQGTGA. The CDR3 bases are TGTGCCAGCAGGGTAGCGGGCAGCTCCTACGAGCAGTACTTC. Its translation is CASRVAGSSYEQYF.

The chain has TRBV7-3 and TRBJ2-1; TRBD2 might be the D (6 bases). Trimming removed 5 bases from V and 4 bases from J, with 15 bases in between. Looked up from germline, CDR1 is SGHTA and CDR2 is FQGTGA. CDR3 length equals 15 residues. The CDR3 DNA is TGTGCCAGCAGCCCCCGGGACTCGCCGTACAATGAGCAGTTCTTC. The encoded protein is CASSPRDSPYNEQFF.

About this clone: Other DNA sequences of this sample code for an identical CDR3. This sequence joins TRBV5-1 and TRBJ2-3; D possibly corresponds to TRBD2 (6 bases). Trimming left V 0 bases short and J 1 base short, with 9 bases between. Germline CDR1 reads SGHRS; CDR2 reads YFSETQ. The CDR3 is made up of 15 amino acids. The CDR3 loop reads CASSLEPSGTDTQYF. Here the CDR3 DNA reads TGCGCCAGCAGCTTGGAGCCTAGCGGCACAGATACGCAGTATTTT.

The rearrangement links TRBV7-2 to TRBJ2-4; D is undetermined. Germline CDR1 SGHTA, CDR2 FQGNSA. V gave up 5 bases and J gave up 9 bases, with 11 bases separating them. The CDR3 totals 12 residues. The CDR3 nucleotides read TGTGCCAGCAGCCTGACGGACCGCATTCAGTACTTC. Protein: CASSLTDRIQYF. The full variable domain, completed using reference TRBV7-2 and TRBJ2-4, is GAGVSQSPSNKVTEKGKDVELRCDPISGHTALYWYRQSLGQGLEFLIYFQGNSAPDKSGLPSDRFSAERTGGSVSTLTIQRTQQEDSAVYLCASSLTDRIQYFGAGTRLSVL.